The text below deals with one T cell receptor (beta chain). Antigen specificity is unknown. This record comes from a study of cytomegalovirus exposure and HLA in healthy donors. Broader study findings: Certain sequence variants were highly shared and formed a cluster, and this cluster was likely a sequencing artifact. Investigators reported approximately 170 TCR beta chains as tied to cytomegalovirus. CMV antigen specificity of a few CMV-associated chains was confirmed in vitro.

The PCR ran on 60 Vbeta and 13 Jbeta primers. Clones were sequenced by immunoSEQ multiplex PCR, and TCRdb holds only the in-frame ones, with some missing. The sample carries approximately 150,000 clones, more than 65% recorded once. The CDR3 runs 15 residues. Germline CDR1 is MDHEN and CDR2 is SYDVKM. V lost 5 bases, J lost 1 base, and 13 bases lay in between. This TCR was recovered from a woman aged 40 to 50 in good health and CMV-seropositive. The sequenced sample consisted of PBMCs. The V call is TRBV28, the J call TRBJ2-3; D is uncertain. CDR3 loop: CASSKPRIGTDTQYF. CDR3 nucleotides: TGTGCCAGCAGTAAGCCCCGTATTGGCACAGATACGCAGTATTTT.